These 32 T cell receptor beta chains originate from one sample sequenced in a study of blood T cell repertoires in COVID-19. Profiling relied on immunoSEQ multiplex PCR, and the TCRdb table lists in-frame clones only, not all of them. The profile shows approximately 200,000 clones, 88% of them singletons. Sequencing was done on a sample of peripheral blood. All receptors derive from a man between 65 and 85 years old with acute or convalescent COVID-19.

The chain uses TRBV24-1 and TRBJ2-5; weak D call: TRBD2 (5 bases). CDR1 and CDR2 from the germline V gene are KGHDR and SFDVKD. This CDR3 has 14 amino acids. Deletions cut 3 bases from V and 2 bases from J, with 9 bases between. CDR3 residues: CATSDGRDQETQYF. DNA for the CDR3: TGTGCCACCAGTGATGGACGGGATCAAGAGACCCAGTACTTC.

The rearrangement joins TRBV5-5 to TRBJ1-1; 7 bases line up with TRBD1. This CDR3 spans 13 amino acids. J lost 4 bases, V lost 4 bases, and 4 bases had no gene match. Germline assignment: CDR1 SGHKS and CDR2 YYEKEE (reference sequence). This chain's CDR3 is CASSKGAGTEAFF. CDR3 DNA: TGTGCCAGCAGCAAGGGGGCGGGCACTGAAGCTTTCTTT.

The chain links TRBV28 to TRBJ2-4, with 9 bases aligning to TRBD1. Germline CDR1 MDHEN, CDR2 SYDVKM. CDR3 size: 15 residues. Trimming at V came to 5 bases and at J to 1 base, leaving 3 bases not matched to a gene. CDR3 sequence (DNA): TGTGCCAGCAGTCGACAGGGGGGCGCCAAAAACATTCAGTACTTC. It codes for CASSRQGGAKNIQYF.

The V gene is TRBV4-1, the J gene TRBJ2-1; TRBD2 matches at 8 bases. Germline trimming cut 1 base from V and 5 bases from J; bases unmatched to any gene: 4. The CDR3 is made up of 15 amino acids. Germline V lookup: CDR1 MGHRA, CDR2 YSYEKL. The CDR3 nucleotides are TGCGCCAGCAGCCAAGCCGGGACTAGGGACAATGAGCAGTTCTTC. Its translation is CASSQAGTRDNEQFF.

The CDR3 region has the DNA TGTGCCATCAGTGAGCCGGGGATCTACGAGCAGTACTTC. This sequence encodes CAISEPGIYEQYF. The rearrangement joins TRBV10-3 to TRBJ2-7; a possible D gene is TRBD2 (5 bases). In germline, CDR1 is ENHRY, CDR2 SYGVKD. The CDR3 extends over 13 amino acids. Trimming left V 2 bases short and J 3 bases short, with 8 bases between.

This chain uses TRBV19 with TRBJ2-2, with TRBD2 matching 9 bases. Germline lookup yields CDR1 LNHDA and CDR2 SQIVND (reference sequence). The V and J ends lost 5 bases and 7 bases, in that order; junction bases with no gene match: 17. CDR3 length: 18 amino acids. CDR3 region: CASSLTTSGRVMDGELFF. Here the CDR3 DNA reads TGTGCCAGTAGTCTGACGACTAGCGGTAGAGTTATGGACGGGGAGCTGTTTTTT.

The chain carries TRBV11-1 and TRBJ1-5; unclear D gene. Germline V CDR1 and CDR2: SGHAT, FQDESV (reference sequence). With 6 bases removed from V and 4 bases from J, the gap between germline ends came to 10 bases. This CDR3 spans 13 amino acids. This chain's CDR3 is CASSPGLNQPQHF. In nucleotides, the CDR3 is TGTGCCAGCAGTCCCGGGTTGAATCAGCCCCAGCATTTT.

The rearrangement uses TRBV6-6 and TRBJ1-1; 9 nucleotides match TRBD1. Germline-derived CDR1 and CDR2 are MNHNY and SVGAGI (reference sequence). V lost 6 bases, J lost 2 bases, and 10 bases stayed unmatched. The CDR3 consists of 16 residues. The DNA for the CDR3 is TGTGCCAGCAGACTGACCGGGACAGGGCTTAACACTGAAGCTTTCTTT. This encodes CASRLTGTGLNTEAFF.

This chain connects TRBV6-5 to TRBJ2-1; TRBD2 agrees at 11 bases. Germline CDR1 and CDR2: MNHEY and SVGAGI. The V and J ends lost 0 bases and 12 bases, in that order; junction bases with no gene match: 7. This CDR3 region has 15 residues. Here the CDR3 reads CASSYSGLAGGGQFF. The CDR3, as DNA: TGTGCCAGCAGTTACTCGGGTCTAGCGGGAGGTGGGCAGTTCTTC.

The gene calls are TRBV19 and TRBJ2-7; tentatively, D is TRBD1 (6 bases). V dropped 5 bases and J dropped 5 bases, with 10 bases sitting between them. The CDR3 is 12 residues long. Looked up from germline, CDR1 is LNHDA and CDR2 is SQIVND (reference sequence). Here the CDR3 DNA reads TGTGCCAGTAGTGTGACAGGCAACGAGCAGTACTTC. Its protein product is CASSVTGNEQYF.

This clone has more than one count but fewer than ten. The J gene is TRBJ2-7, the V gene TRBV27; 11 positions agree with TRBD2. The CDR3 runs to 15 residues. Germline values: CDR1 MNHEY, CDR2 SMNVEV (reference sequence). V gave up 6 bases and J gave up 7 bases; unmatched junction bases: 11. Written as DNA, the CDR3 is TGTGCCAGCAGCTTAACGACTAGCGGGACAAAGGAGCAGTACTTC. Amino acids: CASSLTTSGTKEQYF.

J is TRBJ1-4 and V is TRBV12-3 or TRBV12-4; TRBD1 is a possible D gene (5 bases). Trimming took 3 bases from V and 5 from J, leaving 7 bases between them. The CDR3 has 13 amino acids. The CDR3 bases are TGTGCCAGCAGTTTTTCAGGGAATGAAAAACTGTTTTTT. It specifies CASSFSGNEKLFF.

The chain has TRBV7-9 and TRBJ2-3; tentatively, D is TRBD2 (6 bases). V lost 0 bases to trimming and J lost 0 bases, with 13 bases between them. This CDR3 spans 17 amino acids. Looked up from germline, CDR1 is SEHNR and CDR2 is FQNEAQ (reference sequence). The CDR3 DNA sequence: TGTGCCAGCAGCTTAGCGGAATTTGCGGGGAGCACAGATACGCAGTATTTT. It yields the protein CASSLAEFAGSTDTQYF.

This rearrangement joins TRBV3-1 (or the pseudogene TRBV3-2) to TRBJ1-4; TRBD1 matches at 7 bases. Germline CDR1 LGHDT, CDR2 YNNKEL (reference sequence). Trimming cost V 2 bases and J 2 bases; bases outside gene matches: 8. This CDR3 has 17 residues. The CDR3 loop is CASSQRQGGLTNEKLFF. As DNA, the CDR3 is TGTGCCAGCAGCCAACGACAGGGTGGTTTGACTAATGAAAAACTGTTTTTT.

The gene calls are TRBV6-1 and TRBJ2-1; tentative D call: TRBD2 (6 bases). Trimming pared 2 bases from V and 2 bases from J, leaving 13 bases between. This CDR3 spans 16 amino acids. Germline V CDR1 and CDR2: MNHNS, SASEGT. CDR3 DNA sequence: TGTGCCAGCAGTGAACTACTAGCCCTCCCCTACAATGAGCAGTTCTTC. Its translation is CASSELLALPYNEQFF.

The chain uses TRBV29-1 and TRBJ1-1; 8 nucleotides line up with TRBD1. The CDR3 is 13 amino acids. V shed 7 bases, J shed 6 bases, and the junction held 10 bases outside the gene matches. CDR1 is SQVTM and CDR2 is ANQGSEA in the germline V gene. The CDR3: CSAWDRRSAEAFF. The CDR3 region has the DNA TGCAGCGCTTGGGACAGGAGATCGGCTGAAGCTTTCTTT.

The chain joins TRBV2 to TRBJ1-5; D is ambiguous. CDR1 and CDR2 from the germline V gene are SNHLY and FYNNEI. Trimming cost V 2 bases and J 9 bases, with 17 bases left between them. The CDR3 totals 15 residues. CDR3 in amino acids: CASSELSGGLRPQHF. CDR3 nucleotide sequence: TGTGCCAGCAGTGAATTGTCGGGAGGGCTTCGGCCCCAGCATTTT.

The chain has TRBV6-5 and TRBJ2-7; D is perhaps TRBD1 (6 bases). From germline, CDR1 is MNHEY and CDR2 SVGAGI. This CDR3 is 13 amino acids long. V lost 8 bases, J lost 0 bases, and 11 bases lay in between. In nucleotides, the CDR3 is TGTGCCAGCTCCATGGACAGCTCCTACGAGCAGTACTTC. It specifies CASSMDSSYEQYF.

The J gene is TRBJ1-4, the V gene TRBV10-3; TRBD1 matches at 7 bases. CDR1 is ENHRY, CDR2 SYGVKD, per germline. CDR3 length: 13 residues. V was clipped by 9 bases and J by 4 bases; unmatched bases: 5. Written as DNA, the CDR3 is TGTGCCATAAGACAGGGCGGTAATGAAAAACTGTTTTTT. It encodes CAIRQGGNEKLFF.

This chain connects TRBV5-1 to TRBJ2-7; D perhaps matches TRBD2 (5 bases). Germline V lookup: CDR1 SGHRS, CDR2 YFSETQ. The CDR3 runs to 16 residues. The germline V and J ends were trimmed by 1 base and 2 bases, with 16 bases remaining between them. As DNA, the CDR3 is TGCGCCAGCAGCTTGAGTGAGGGAGATGGCACCTACGAGCAGTACTTC. Translating gives CASSLSEGDGTYEQYF.

The chain recombines TRBV2 with TRBJ2-1, with a tentative D call TRBD1 (5 bases). The V and J ends lost 2 bases and 5 bases respectively, with 13 bases between them. This CDR3 comprises 15 residues. The germline V gene has CDR1 SNHLY and CDR2 FYNNEI. CDR3 residues: CASSERPRGNNEQFF. The DNA of the CDR3 is TGTGCCAGCAGTGAACGGCCTAGGGGTAACAATGAGCAGTTCTTC.

V gene TRBV18 combines with J gene TRBJ1-3; a weak D match, TRBD1 (5 bases). The CDR3 covers 16 residues. V was cut by 2 bases and J by 0 bases, with 11 bases left in between. In germline, CDR1 is KGHSH, CDR2 LQKENI. DNA for the CDR3: TGTGCCAGCTCACCAGGGGGAGGATACTCTGGAAACACCATATATTTT. Translating gives CASSPGGGYSGNTIYF.

The CDR3 region has the DNA TGCAGCGGGAGGTTCACCGGGGAGCTGTTTTTT. The encoded protein is CSGRFTGELFF. V is TRBV29-1 and J is TRBJ2-2; D perhaps matches TRBD2 (5 bases). Deletions cut 7 bases from V and 4 bases from J, with 7 bases between. Germline V lookup: CDR1 SQVTM, CDR2 ANQGSEA. The CDR3 covers 11 residues.

Only a few counts were recorded for this clone. This sequence joins TRBV19 and TRBJ1-5, with 11 bases fitting TRBD1. Germline CDR1 and CDR2: LNHDA and SQIVND (reference sequence). The CDR3 length is 15 residues. V was pared by 4 bases and J by 3 bases, with 2 bases of the junction left unmatched. CDR3 DNA sequence: TGTGCCAGTAGTACGGACAGGGGGCCCAATCAGCCCCAGCATTTT. Protein product: CASSTDRGPNQPQHF.

The chain employs TRBV5-1 and TRBJ2-5; D is possibly TRBD1 (6 bases). Trimming stripped 4 bases from V and 5 bases from J, with 18 bases between. CDR1 is SGHRS, CDR2 YFSETQ, per germline. The CDR3 consists of 15 residues. The chain's CDR3 is CASSPVGVRGETQYF. In DNA form, the CDR3 reads TGCGCCAGCAGCCCCGTTGGGGTAAGGGGGGAGACCCAGTACTTC.

This chain uses TRBV5-1 with TRBJ2-1, with a weak D call TRBD1 (7 bases). The germline V gene encodes CDR1 SGHRS and CDR2 YFSETQ. The CDR3 sequence is 15 residues long. V shed 4 bases and J shed 3 bases, with 14 bases lying between them. The CDR3 nucleotides are TGCGCCAGCAGCACCGGGGGACAGATCTACAATGAGCAGTTCTTC. This translates into CASSTGGQIYNEQFF.

The chain employs TRBV27 and TRBJ1-1; TRBD1 matches 11 bases. CDR3 size: 16 residues. After removal of 5 bases from V and 4 bases from J, the junction contained 9 bases not matched to a gene. The germline CDR1 and CDR2 sequences are MNHEY and SMNVEV (reference sequence). The CDR3 DNA reads TGTGCCAGCAGTCCCTGGACAGGGGGCCTCGGCACTGAAGCTTTCTTT. Protein: CASSPWTGGLGTEAFF.

This sequence joins TRBV19 and TRBJ2-3; 7 bases agree with TRBD1. The CDR3 spans 14 residues. V lost 3 bases and J lost 4; bases outside the gene matches: 4. Germline V gene lookup returns CDR1 LNHDA and CDR2 SQIVND (reference sequence). The CDR3 is CASSILTGSDTQYF. Written as DNA, the CDR3 is TGTGCCAGTAGTATTTTGACAGGGTCAGATACGCAGTATTTT.

The genes are TRBV5-1 and TRBJ2-1; no clear D gene. The V and J ends lost 1 base and 5 bases respectively, with 7 bases between them. The CDR3 runs 13 residues. CDR1 is SGHRS, CDR2 YFSETQ, per germline. Here the CDR3 DNA reads TGCGCCAGCAGCTTGCAGGTCAACAATGAGCAGTTCTTC. Protein sequence: CASSLQVNNEQFF.

V gene TRBV6-2 or TRBV6-3 combines with J gene TRBJ1-6; no clear D. The CDR3 covers 16 residues. CDR1 MNHEY and CDR2 SVGEGT come from the germline V gene. V was shortened by 2 bases and J by 5 bases, with 13 bases between the two germline ends. The CDR3 here is CASSYHRQENNSPLHF. CDR3 nucleotide sequence: TGTGCCAGCAGTTACCACCGACAAGAGAATAATTCACCCCTCCACTTT.

This clone was seen more than once but under ten times. The rearrangement uses TRBV24-1 and TRBJ2-2; TRBD1 agrees at 7 bases. Unmatched junction bases numbered 4, after V lost 4 bases and J lost 0 bases. The CDR3 consists of 16 residues. Germline loops: CDR1 KGHDR, CDR2 SFDVKD. The CDR3 DNA reads as TGTGCCACCAGTGAAGCGACAGGGACGAACACCGGGGAGCTGTTTTTT. Translation: CATSEATGTNTGELFF.

This chain joins TRBV10-3 and TRBJ1-6; a possible D gene is TRBD1 (5 bases). The CDR3 is 14 residues long. Germline V lookup: CDR1 ENHRY, CDR2 SYGVKD. Between the trimmed V and J ends, which lost 3 bases and 10 bases, there was a span of 13 bases. Here the CDR3 reads CAISDIQGSSPLHF. The CDR3 nucleotides read TGTGCCATCAGTGATATCCAGGGATCGTCACCCCTCCACTTT.